This T cell receptor beta chain was identified during a study of blood T cell repertoires in COVID-19. About the study: Sites in the United States, Italy and Spain provided acute and convalescent COVID-19 samples. From T cells, B-cell-depleted T cells, or PBMCs came the material, which was cDNA or gDNA.

Original methodology: Reference gene primer amplification yielded estimated nucleated cell counts. Assay used: immunoSEQ multiplex PCR; TCRdb lists only in-frame clones, some missing. V and J calls and clone size are those listed in that table; D and trimming were worked out from the DNA. The sample shows around 190,000 clones, roughly 80% of them seen only once. CDR3 length: 15 residues. Deletions cut 4 bases from V and 6 bases from J, with 18 bases between. Germline loops: CDR1 SGHRS, CDR2 YFSETQ. V gene TRBV5-1 combines with J gene TRBJ2-3; TRBD2 is a possible D gene (5 bases). This clonotype originated in a human donor in a cohort sampled during active COVID-19. The material sequenced was peripheral blood. The CDR3 region is CASSTRRTTRDTQYF. Here the CDR3 DNA reads TGCGCCAGCAGCACTAGGCGGACCACCCGCGATACGCAGTATTTT.